The subject of this entry is one T cell receptor beta chain. The antigen is undetermined. The germline V and J ends were trimmed by 1 base and 6 bases, with 14 bases remaining between them. This CDR3 spans 16 amino acids. The V gene's germline CDR1 is SGHRS and CDR2 YFSETQ. This sample is drawn from a study of T cells in Graves' hyperthyroidism and ophthalmopathy. Study-wide findings and caveats: A median approximately 6.8 months before onset, the model predicted ophthalmopathy. Most thyroid clonotypes expanded above 0.001 appeared in blood too.

Diagnoses were made from clinical symptoms, serum measures (thyroxine and TRAb), thyroid ultrasound and orbital computed tomography. There were TCR beta CDR3 regions amplified from RNA transcripts. HTBI primers were employed in a first-round RT-PCR of the TCR CDR3. Each CDR3 protein is one row after TCRdb ran MiXCR on the multiplex PCR reads. Of 650,000 to 800,000 distinct CDR3 sequences listed, nearly 45% are singletons. The sequencing input was peripheral blood or thyroid tissue (not recorded which). The TCR comes from an adult man with Graves' disease, either hyperthyroidism or ophthalmopathy (not recorded which). The chain joins TRBV5-1 to TRBJ1-6; D perhaps matches TRBD1 (6 bases). The CDR3 DNA sequence: TGCGCCAGCAGCTTGTTGTTCCGGGACACTAATTCACCCCTCCACTTT. It codes for CASSLLFRDTNSPLHF.